The clone carrying this T cell receptor (beta chain) has only one observation. Its antigen is undetermined. The data were obtained in a study of T cell responses to AZD1222 COVID-19 vaccine. Study results and limitations: Spike was spanned by vaccine-associated CD4 TCRs, with dominance at 160-218 and 743-854. Of the AZD1222 recipients, only 5 or 6 were seropositive at baseline.

Data came from immunoSEQ multiplex PCR; TCRdb stores just in-frame clones and leaves some out. The profile shows 100,000 to 150,000 clones, around 92% of them singletons. The material was peripheral blood, obtained on day 0 of AZD1222 vaccination. The TCR originated in an adult in good health.

Written as DNA, the CDR3 is TGTGCCAGCAGTCCCATTACCGGGGGTTACAGGGGCGGCCAAGAGACCCAGTACTTC. It translates to CASSPITGGYRGGQETQYF. This chain connects TRBV27 to TRBJ2-5; D is possibly TRBD1 (7 bases). Germline V gene sequence: CDR1 MNHEY, CDR2 SMNVEV (reference sequence). The CDR3 is 19 amino acids. V shed 5 bases and J shed 1 base, with 26 bases lying between them.